This T cell receptor (beta chain) is from a study of T cell changes during pregnancy in multiple sclerosis. Looked up from germline, CDR1 is MGHDK and CDR2 is SYGVNS. There are 15 residues in the CDR3. Trimming pared 2 bases from V and 4 bases from J, leaving 13 bases between. The repertoire was sequenced with immunoSEQ multiplex PCR; TCRdb's copy has only in-frame clones and lacks some. The repertoire holds approximately 53,000 clones, with around 94% as singletons. The sequence derives from a female donor with multiple sclerosis, enrolled in a pregnancy study. V is TRBV25-1 and J is TRBJ2-3; maybe TRBD1 (6 bases). This material consisted of CD4+ T cells from peripheral blood mononuclear cells, taken in the third trimester of pregnancy. CDR3 nucleotides: TGTGCCAGCAGTGAACCCGGGACAATACCAGATACGCAGTATTTT. This translates into CASSEPGTIPDTQYF.